The 5 T cell receptor beta chains given below trace back to one sample, sequenced in a study of technical replicates of blood from a handful of donors. Method: immunoSEQ multiplex PCR; TCRdb's copy keeps in-frame clones and lacks some. The table includes 85,000 to 100,000 clones, approximately 96% detected once. Sequenced material: T cells isolated from PBMCs. These receptors came from a human donor in good health.

This clone was picked up one time. The genes are TRBV19 and TRBJ1-4; 9 bases are shared with TRBD1. The CDR3 runs to 16 residues. Trimming cost V 10 bases and J 2 bases; bases outside gene matches: 11. Germline V gene data show CDR1 as LNHDA and CDR2 as SQIVND (reference sequence). The CDR3 DNA follows: TGTGCCACCAGGAGCAAAACAGGGGGCACTAATGAAAAACTGTTTTTT. This sequence encodes CATRSKTGGTNEKLFF.

Worth noting for this clone: Sequence at one end of the junction differs from germline and may be a read error. V is TRBV18 and J is TRBJ2-7; 7 bases align to TRBD1. CDR3 length equals 15 residues. The germline V gene has CDR1 KGHSH and CDR2 LQKENI. The CDR3 sequence is CASSPLQGETYEQYF. For the CDR3, the DNA is TGTGCCAGCTCTCCACTTCAGGGGGAAACCTACGAGCAGTACTTC. The variable domain in full, with the rest retrieved from reference TRBV18 and TRBJ2-7, is NAGVMQNPRHLVRRRGQEARLRCSPMKGHSHVYWYRQLPEEGLKFMVYLQKENIIDESGMPKERFSAEFPKEGPSILRIQQVVRGDSAAYFCASSPLQGETYEQYFGPGTRLTVT.

The gene calls are TRBV18 and TRBJ2-6, with D perhaps matching TRBD2 (5 bases). The CDR3 totals 16 residues. From germline, CDR1 is KGHSH and CDR2 LQKENI. Trimming stripped 1 base from V and 0 bases from J, with 7 bases between. This chain's CDR3 is CASSPQRASGANVLTF. DNA for the CDR3: TGTGCCAGCTCACCACAGAGGGCCTCTGGGGCCAACGTCCTGACTTTC.

The chain carries TRBV4-1 and TRBJ2-7, with 7 positions matching TRBD1. The trim removed 1 base at V and 2 bases at J, leaving 11 bases unmatched. Germline V gene sequence: CDR1 MGHRA, CDR2 YSYEKL. The length of the CDR3 is 17 residues. The CDR3 protein is CASSQGSPGTDTYEQYF. The CDR3 DNA sequence: TGCGCCAGCAGCCAAGGAAGTCCCGGGACAGATACCTACGAGCAGTACTTC.

The chain carries TRBV2 and TRBJ1-2; tentative D call: TRBD1 (5 bases). The ends were cut back, 7 bases at V and 8 bases at J, with 20 bases in the middle. This CDR3 contains 14 residues. Looked up from germline, CDR1 is SNHLY and CDR2 is FYNNEI. As DNA, the CDR3 is TGTGCCAGCACCGACGGGACCGCGCGGGGGGGCTACACCTTC. Translated: CASTDGTARGGYTF.